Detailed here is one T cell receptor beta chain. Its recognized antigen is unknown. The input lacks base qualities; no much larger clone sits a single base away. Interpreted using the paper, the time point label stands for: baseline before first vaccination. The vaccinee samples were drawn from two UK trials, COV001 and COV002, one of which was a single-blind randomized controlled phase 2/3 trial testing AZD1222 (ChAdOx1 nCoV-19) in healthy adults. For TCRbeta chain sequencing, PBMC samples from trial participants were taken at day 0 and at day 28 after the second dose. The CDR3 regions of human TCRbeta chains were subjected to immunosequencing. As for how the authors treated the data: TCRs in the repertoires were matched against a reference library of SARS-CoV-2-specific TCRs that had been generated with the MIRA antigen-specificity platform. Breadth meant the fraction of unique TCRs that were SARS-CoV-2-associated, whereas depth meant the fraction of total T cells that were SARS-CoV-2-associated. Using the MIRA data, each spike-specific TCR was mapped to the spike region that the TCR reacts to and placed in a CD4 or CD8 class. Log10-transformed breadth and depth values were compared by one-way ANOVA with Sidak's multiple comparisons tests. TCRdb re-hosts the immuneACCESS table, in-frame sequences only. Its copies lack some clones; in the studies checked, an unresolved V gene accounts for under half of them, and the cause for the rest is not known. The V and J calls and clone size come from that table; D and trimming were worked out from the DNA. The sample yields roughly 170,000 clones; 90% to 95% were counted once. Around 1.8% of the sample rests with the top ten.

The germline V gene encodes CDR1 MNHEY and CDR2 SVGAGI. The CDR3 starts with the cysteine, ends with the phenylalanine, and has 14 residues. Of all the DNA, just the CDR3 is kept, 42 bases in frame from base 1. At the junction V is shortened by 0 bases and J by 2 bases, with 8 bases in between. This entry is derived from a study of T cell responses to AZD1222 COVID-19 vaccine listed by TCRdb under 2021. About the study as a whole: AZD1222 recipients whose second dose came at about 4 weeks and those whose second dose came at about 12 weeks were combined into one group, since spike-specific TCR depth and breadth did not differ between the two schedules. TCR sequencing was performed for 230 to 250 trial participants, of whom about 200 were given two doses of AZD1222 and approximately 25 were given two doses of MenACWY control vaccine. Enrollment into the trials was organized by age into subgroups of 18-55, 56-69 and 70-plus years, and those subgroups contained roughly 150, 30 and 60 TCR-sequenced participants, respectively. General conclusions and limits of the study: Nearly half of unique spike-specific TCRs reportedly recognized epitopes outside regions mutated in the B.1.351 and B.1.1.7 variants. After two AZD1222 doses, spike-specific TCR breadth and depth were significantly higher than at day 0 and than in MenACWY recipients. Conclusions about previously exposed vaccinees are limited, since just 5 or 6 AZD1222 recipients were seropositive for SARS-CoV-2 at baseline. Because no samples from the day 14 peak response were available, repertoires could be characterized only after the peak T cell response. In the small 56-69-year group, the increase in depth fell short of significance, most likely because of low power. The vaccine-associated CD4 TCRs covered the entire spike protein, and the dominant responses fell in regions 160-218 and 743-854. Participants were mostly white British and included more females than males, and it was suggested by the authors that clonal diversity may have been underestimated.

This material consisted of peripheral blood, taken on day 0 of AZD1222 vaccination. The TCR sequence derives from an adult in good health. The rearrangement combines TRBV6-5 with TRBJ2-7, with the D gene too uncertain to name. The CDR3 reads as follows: CASSYSQTPYEQYF. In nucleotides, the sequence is TGTGCCAGCAGTTACTCACAGACCCCCTACGAGCAGTACTTC.